Listed below are T cell receptor beta chains from one sample, sequenced in a study of shared clonotypes between healthy human individuals. Repertoires were generated with immunoSEQ multiplex PCR, while TCRdb's copy carries only in-frame clones and drops some. The sample consists of approximately 1,500,000 clones, 96% of them appearing once. The specimen sequenced was naive CD4+ T cells sorted from blood. The receptors were sampled from a man in his thirties or forties in good health. Both conserved end residues are part of each CDR3. D genes are given only for firm matches.

d_gene	v_gene	j_gene	CDR3aa	CDR3nt
-	TRBV15	TRBJ2-3	CATSRGGPSPDTQYF	TGTGCCACCAGCAGAGGGGGGCCAAGCCCAGATACGCAGTATTTT
TRBD1	TRBV7-8	TRBJ2-7	CASSLAGTAEQYF	TGTGCCAGCAGCTTAGCCGGGACAGCGGAGCAGTACTTC
-	TRBV7-9	TRBJ2-5	CASSSRLGETQYF	TGTGCCAGCAGCTCCCGGTTGGGTGAGACCCAGTACTTC
-	TRBV2	TRBJ2-7	CASSLGHLSSYEQYF	TGTGCCAGCAGTCTGGGACACCTAAGCTCCTACGAGCAGTACTTC
TRBD2	TRBV2	TRBJ2-5	CASSEGLAGFETQYF	TGTGCCAGCAGTGAAGGACTAGCGGGATTCGAGACCCAGTACTTC
-	TRBV18	TRBJ2-2	CASSYTTVGTGELFF	TGTGCCAGCTCCTATACGACAGTGGGCACCGGGGAGCTGTTTTTT
-	TRBV2	TRBJ2-1	CASIEGGSYNEQFF	TGTGCCAGCATAGAAGGGGGCTCCTACAATGAGCAGTTCTTC
TRBD2	TRBV9	TRBJ2-2	CASSLTSGSGTGELFF	TGTGCCAGCAGTTTGACTAGCGGGAGTGGCACCGGGGAGCTGTTTTTT
-	TRBV19	TRBJ2-1	CASSIGLAGGQFF	TGTGCCAGTAGTATAGGACTAGCAGGGGGGCAGTTCTTC
-	TRBV5-1	TRBJ2-3	CASSHLPDTQYF	TGCGCCAGCAGCCACCTGCCAGATACGCAGTATTTT
-	TRBV19	TRBJ2-3	CASSIRISTDTQYF	TGTGCCAGTAGTATCCGGATTAGCACAGATACGCAGTATTTT
TRBD1	TRBV5-4	TRBJ2-7	CASSPRGGHYEQYF	TGTGCCAGCAGCCCGCGAGGGGGCCACTACGAGCAGTACTTC
TRBD1	TRBV5-4	TRBJ1-2	CASSFPTGALGYTF	TGTGCCAGCAGTTTTCCGACAGGGGCTCTTGGCTACACCTTC
-	TRBV7-2	TRBJ2-1	CASSLTQSGQNEQFF	TGTGCCAGCAGCTTAACCCAGAGCGGGCAAAATGAGCAGTTCTTC
-	TRBV18	TRBJ2-7	CASSPPIGLTQYEQYF	TGTGCCAGCTCACCCCCTATAGGACTAACCCAATACGAGCAGTACTTC
-	TRBV5-1	TRBJ2-7	CASSLGGVQGPYEQYF	TGCGCCAGCAGCTTGGGGGGCGTGCAGGGCCCCTACGAGCAGTACTTC